This T cell receptor beta chain was profiled in a study of cytomegalovirus exposure and HLA in healthy donors (dated by TCRdb to about 2017). Background for the entire study: An earlier analysis of 587 of the donors reported 250 to 350 Gb of sequence data and some 110 million unique TCR beta sequences obtained from about 200 million T cells. Approximately 330 gigabases of sequencing data and around 85 million unique TCR sequences made up an early release that covered fewer than 650 HLA-typed donors. Of the 350 to 450 genotyped donors, about 84% fell in the genetic ancestry cluster associated with self-reported Caucasian donors. The study aimed to test whether signatures of past pathogen exposure could be identified by cataloging public T cell receptors. The T cell repertoires of several hundred subjects were profiled by immunosequencing and related to cytomegalovirus serostatus. In addition to the first cohort of roughly 670 subjects, a separate validation cohort of 120 different subjects was used. The study combined high-throughput TCR immunosequencing, statistical association of individual TCRs with disease status, and machine learning to predict cytomegalovirus infection status. A later analysis re-analyzed previously published TCR beta repertoires from 550 to 700 donors and added high-resolution HLA genotyping to study TCR occurrence patterns. Rather than drawing on any new phenotypic data, the later analysis identified candidate immune exposures from TCR beta sequences and the way those sequences occurred across donors. An earlier analysis of approximately 500 of the donors applied high-throughput TCR beta sequencing to assess whether each TCR beta V gene segment acted as functional or pseudogenic. Alongside the repertoire data, information on donor age, sex, ethnicity and CMV serostatus was compiled. In a later genetic analysis, genome-wide SNP genotypes for about three fifths of the 666 donors were used, and that subset was treated as a discovery cohort. All discovery cohort repertoires had been generated using a single sequencing platform. HLA typing covered class I and class II loci at four-digit resolution. Typing coverage differed by locus: A, B, C, DRB1 and DQB1 were typed in roughly 620-640 donors, DQA1 in approximately 520, DPA1 in around 580, and DPB1 in roughly 470. Four to six DR-DQ haplotypes were handled as single units for association and clustering because linkage in the cohort was strong. Across some 400 genotyped donors of the cohort, an average of approximately 220,000 unique TCR beta nucleotide sequences per donor were sequenced, and approximately 17% of those sequences were non-productive.

Here is what the overall study found, with its caveats: Cytomegalovirus status was reported to be diagnosed by the classifier with high specificity and sensitivity in both the original and validation cohorts. Presence/absence analyses assumed roughly uniform sequencing depth across donors, an assumption that may not hold. The study gave a list of under 200 TCR beta chains associated with cytomegalovirus. Correlated functional status among segregating V segments might be attributable to linkage disequilibrium, but an unknown experimental factor could not be ruled out. Because HLA typing was unavailable for some donors at each locus, only the typed subset was used in association tests. In a later analysis, most CMV-associated TCR beta chains were found to appear HLA-restricted, with HLA associations seemingly driven largely by CMV exposure. Most TCR sequences were observed very rarely across donors, whereas some public TCRs were present in many individuals. The cohort was sequenced for TCR beta chains only, and without alpha or paired-chain data the features that could be detected were limited. A later genetic analysis associated a missense DCLRE1C variant with V-gene and J-gene trimming of TCR beta chains, and an independent cohort replicated the association. A later genetic analysis reported fewer N-insertions in productive TCRs among donors in an Asian-associated ancestry cluster than the roughly 620-donor mean. In a later analysis, HLA-associated TCR beta chains were found to be more clonally expanded and to have lower generation probabilities than equally common non-associated chains. Strong co-occurrence of HLA alleles, especially DR and DQ, made assigning TCR associations to individual alleles difficult. In a later analysis, TCR association rates were found to vary across HLA loci, with the most associated TCRs seen for DRB1 alleles and the fewest for HLA-C alleles. Because counts were too low, roughly 18 rarely observed V segments, including chromosome 9 orphons, were left out of the earlier analysis of roughly 600 of the donors. For the cohort, immune exposure information was limited to CMV serostatus. A later analysis associated about 17,000 TCR beta sequences with specific HLA alleles at a false discovery rate of 0.05. In an earlier analysis of 587 of the donors, most TCR beta V segments appeared in productive rearrangements about 87% or about 30% of the time, broadly matching IMGT annotations. Some IMGT-functional V segments, including TRBV6-2 and TRBV6-3, could not be told apart with the 87-base-pair reads, so those segments were excluded. A further reported finding was that TCR beta sequences accurately predicted the HLA-A and HLA-B alleles for most subjects in the first cohort. In vitro tests confirmed that a few of the cytomegalovirus-associated TCR beta chains recognize cytomegalovirus antigens. A cluster of highly shared sequence variants was judged likely to be a technical artifact of the sequencing pipeline. It was suggested by the authors that the approach could potentially be generalized to other disease states and immunological phenotypes. A later analysis reported that several top co-occurrence clusters appeared linked to parvovirus B19, influenza, CMV and Epstein-Barr virus.

Library prep was done by the immunoSEQ multiplex PCR assay. For the multiplex PCR, a mixture combining 60 forward primers for TCR Vbeta segments and 13 reverse primers for TCR Jbeta segments was used. The CDR3 region of rearranged TCR beta genes was amplified from genomic DNA by a multiplex PCR assay. Amplified TCR beta libraries were sequenced as 87-base-pair reads on the Illumina HiSeq System. The study's own analysis went as follows. Across the 600 to 700 repertoires, a later analysis counted roughly 84 million unique TCR beta chains, approximately 12 million of which were shared by at least two donors. Raw reads were error-corrected and collapsed into unique sequences with a nearest-neighbor algorithm that merged closely related sequences to remove PCR and sequencing errors. To assign V, D and J gene segments, CDR3 sequences were aligned to IMGT reference sequences. For a sequence to be retained, a match of at least six nucleotides was required to both a V gene segment and a J gene segment. Rearrangements were called productive when the CDR3 lacked stop codons and stayed in frame with V and J; all others were non-productive. Following IMGT convention, CDR3 was defined as the stretch from the second conserved V-encoded cysteine to the conserved J-encoded phenylalanine. In an earlier analysis of just under 600 of the donors, sequences lacking an unambiguous match to a single V gene segment were excluded. An earlier analysis of several hundred of the donors called V segments functional above 56.7% productive rearrangements and segregating when the between-donor standard deviation exceeded 5%. To diagnose cytomegalovirus status from the catalog of TCR beta chain sequences, a statistical classification framework was built. In a later analysis, V and J genes were assigned by comparing TCR nucleotide sequences against IMGT/GENE-DB human TR gene sequences. A later analysis assigned CDR3 sequences and most-parsimonious VDJ recombination scenarios with the TCRdist pipeline. In a later analysis, each TCR beta chain was defined by its CDR3 amino acid sequence together with its V-gene family, and reads lacking a unique V-gene family were excluded. As a way to deal with suspected cross-contamination and a sequencing artifact, a later analysis dropped 450 to 700 nucleotide sequences that were highly shared and had low generation probability. In a later analysis, a clonal expansion index for each public chain was calculated from normalized within-repertoire ranks of inferred template counts. In a later analysis, generation probabilities were computed using a VDJ recombination model fitted to out-of-frame rearrangements, and the results were checked against IGoR. Hypergeometric tests were used in a later analysis to score TCR-TCR, TCR-HLA and TCR-CMV co-occurrence, with a repertoire-size bias correction applied to the TCR pairs. A later analysis estimated false discovery rates by permuting HLA or CMV assignments 20 times. In a later analysis, co-occurring TCRs were grouped using DBSCAN, with TCRdist sequence similarity added in when clustering inside HLA-allele-positive subsets. Repertoires with fewer than 30,000 or more than 120,000 public chains, plus five repertoires with anomalous nucleotide sharing, were excluded from co-occurrence clustering. Not all clones reach the TCRdb copy of this immuneACCESS table, which keeps in-frame sequences only. Checked studies attribute under half of the gap to unresolved V genes and leave the rest unexplained. The V and J calls and the clone size are those of that table, but D and trimming were determined from the DNA. The sample table records under 200,000 clones; approximately 84% of these occur just once. The ten top clones hold around 7% of the sample.

The cohort consisted of 650 to 850 healthy bone marrow donors. All cohort members were sampled while nominally healthy, although unrecorded immune exposures were likely present. The donor tested CMV seropositive and was one of the 289 seropositive cohort members. Every donor gave a peripheral blood sample, and the peripheral blood mononuclear cells from that sample were used for TCR beta sequencing. Genomic DNA was extracted from the blood cell samples with the Qiagen DNeasy Blood Extraction Kit. As encoded in the germline V gene, CDR1 is SGHRS while CDR2 is YFSETQ. The CDR3 runs 16 amino acids, cysteine and phenylalanine included. The only DNA kept is the CDR3, 48 bases in frame from the first base. After removal of 0 bases from V and 4 bases from J, the junction retains 7 bases not matched to a gene. Turning to this clone: Its target antigen remains unknown. No much larger clonotype is one base removed from it; base qualities were not supplied.

Sequenced material: PBMCs. Recombination connected TRBV5-1 to TRBJ2-3; 8 bases in the junction line up with TRBD2. The receptor was derived from a middle-aged woman in good health and CMV-seropositive. CDR3 protein: CASSLDIGGAADTQYF. The DNA sequence is TGCGCCAGCAGCTTGGATATCGGGGGGGCCGCAGATACGCAGTATTTT.